One sample yielded the 7 T cell receptor beta chains listed below, sequenced in a study of T-cell reconstitution after alpha-beta-depleted transplantation in children. The TCRbeta library was prepared with unique molecular identifiers. TCRdb re-derived calls from the PCR reads in MiXCR, one entry per CDR3 protein. Among around 700,000 distinct CDR3 sequences listed, around 13% were seen once. The material was PBMCs, obtained before TCRalphabeta/CD19-depleted stem cell transplant. The origin of the receptors is a girl aged 2 to 10 with congenital amegakaryocytic thrombocytopenia, due to receive a stem cell transplant.

This clonotype was recorded at least ten times. The chain is built from TRBV20-1 and TRBJ2-3, with 9 bases fitting TRBD2. Losses at the gene ends were 6 bases for V and 2 bases for J; bases not matched to a gene: 12. The V gene's germline CDR1 is DFQATT and CDR2 SNEGSKA (reference sequence). CDR3 size: 16 residues. CDR3 sequence reads: CSATGGRLADTDTQYF. CDR3 DNA sequence: TGCAGTGCCACCGGGGGGAGACTAGCGGACACAGATACGCAGTATTTT.

In its sample, this clonotype was seen many times. The chain has TRBV5-1 and TRBJ2-1; 13 bases line up with TRBD2. V lost 3 bases and J lost 6; bases outside the gene matches: 12. Germline V gene data show CDR1 as SGHRS and CDR2 as YFSETQ. The CDR3 runs 18 residues. CDR3 protein: CASSSTSGRTRGLNEQFF. DNA for the CDR3: TGCGCCAGCAGCTCGACTAGCGGGAGGACCCGGGGGCTCAATGAGCAGTTCTTC.

There are a few counts of this clonotype. V and J are TRBV18 and TRBJ2-5; no firm D call. Germline CDR1 is KGHSH and CDR2 is LQKENI. V was cut by 0 bases and J by 3 bases, with 11 bases left in between. This CDR3 region has 15 residues. CDR3 protein: CASSPPVVLKETQYF. CDR3 coding DNA: TGTGCCAGCTCACCACCGGTGGTGTTGAAAGAGACCCAGTACTTC.

This clonotype was found a few times. The chain links TRBV7-9 to TRBJ1-2; D might be TRBD1 (5 bases). Trimming left V 5 bases short and J 8 bases short, with 18 bases between. Germline V gives CDR1 SEHNR, CDR2 FQNEAQ (reference sequence). CDR3 length: 14 amino acids. For the CDR3, the DNA is TGTGCCAGCAGCGTTAGCCCGGGGGAGGGCGGCTACACCTTC. This gives the protein CASSVSPGEGGYTF.

This clonotype appeared a few times. CDR3 sequence: CASSDPGLRTDTQYF. The CDR3 nucleotides are TGTGCCAGCAGTGATCCAGGACTGCGCACAGATACGCAGTATTTT. The rearrangement uses TRBV2 and TRBJ2-3; D may be TRBD2 (5 bases). Germline values: CDR1 SNHLY, CDR2 FYNNEI. The CDR3 consists of 15 residues. The V end lost 3 bases, the J end lost 1 base, and 11 bases lay between the germline ends.

Ten or more counts support this clonotype. This chain joins TRBV20-1 and TRBJ2-1, with D possibly being TRBD1 (5 bases). CDR3 length: 15 residues. The V and J ends lost 0 bases and 5 bases respectively, with 14 bases between them. The germline gives CDR1 DFQATT, CDR2 SNEGSKA (reference sequence). CDR3 residues: CSAREQAPVNNEQFF. The CDR3 DNA reads as TGCAGTGCTAGAGAACAGGCACCCGTGAACAATGAGCAGTTCTTC.

The chain employs TRBV7-6 and TRBJ2-7; no firm D call. Germline assignment: CDR1 SGHVS and CDR2 FNYEAQ. The CDR3 extends over 16 amino acids. V lost 3 bases, J lost 0 bases, and 15 bases lay in between. The CDR3: CASSLGSSYNSYEQYF. Written as DNA, the CDR3 is TGTGCCAGCAGCTTGGGCAGCTCCTATAACTCCTACGAGCAGTACTTC.